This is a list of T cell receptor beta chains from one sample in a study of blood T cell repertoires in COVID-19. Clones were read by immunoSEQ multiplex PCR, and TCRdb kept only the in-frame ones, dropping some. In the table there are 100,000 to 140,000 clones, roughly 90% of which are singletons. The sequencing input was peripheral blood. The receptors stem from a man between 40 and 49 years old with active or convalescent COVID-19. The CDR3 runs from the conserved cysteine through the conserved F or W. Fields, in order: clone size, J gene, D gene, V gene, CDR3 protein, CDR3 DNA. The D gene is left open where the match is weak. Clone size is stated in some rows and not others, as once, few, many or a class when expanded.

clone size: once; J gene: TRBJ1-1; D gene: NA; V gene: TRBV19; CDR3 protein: CASSPGTMNTEAFF; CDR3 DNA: TGTGCCAGTAGTCCGGGTACTATGAACACTGAAGCTTTCTTT
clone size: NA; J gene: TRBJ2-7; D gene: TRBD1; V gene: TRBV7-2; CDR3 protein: CASSAGTGVREQYF; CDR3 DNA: TGTGCCAGCAGCGCCGGGACAGGGGTACGCGAGCAGTACTTC
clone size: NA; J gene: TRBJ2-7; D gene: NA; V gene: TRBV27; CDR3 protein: CASSNRVSDEQYF; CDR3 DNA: TGTGCCAGCAGCAACAGGGTCAGTGACGAGCAGTACTTC
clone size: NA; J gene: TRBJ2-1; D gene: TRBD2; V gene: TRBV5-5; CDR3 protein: CASSRRTSGFNEQFF; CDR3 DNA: TGTGCCAGCAGCCGCCGGACTAGCGGGTTTAATGAGCAGTTCTTC
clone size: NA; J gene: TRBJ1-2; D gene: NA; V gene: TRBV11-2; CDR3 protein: CASSPNTAPDGYTF; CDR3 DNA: TGTGCCAGCAGCCCTAATACAGCTCCGGATGGCTACACCTTC
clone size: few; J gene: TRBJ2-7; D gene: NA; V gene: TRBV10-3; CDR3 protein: CAIMGHSYEQYF; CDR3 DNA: TGTGCCATCATGGGACACTCCTACGAGCAGTACTTC
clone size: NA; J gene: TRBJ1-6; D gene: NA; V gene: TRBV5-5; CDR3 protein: CASSSSKNSHNSPLHF; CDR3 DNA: TGTGCCAGCAGCTCATCTAAAAATTCCCATAATTCACCCCTCCACTTT
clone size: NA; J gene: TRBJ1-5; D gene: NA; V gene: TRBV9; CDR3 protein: CASSLRESGNQPQHF; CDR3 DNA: TGTGCCAGCAGCCTCAGGGAATCGGGCAATCAGCCCCAGCATTTT
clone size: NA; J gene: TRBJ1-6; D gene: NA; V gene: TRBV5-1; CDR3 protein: CASSLDSRGSPLHF; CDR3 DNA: TGCGCCAGCAGCTTGGACAGCCGGGGGTCACCCCTCCACTTT
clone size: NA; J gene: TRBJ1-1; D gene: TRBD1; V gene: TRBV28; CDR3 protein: CASSFPNRGLGAFF; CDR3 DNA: TGTGCCAGCAGTTTCCCTAACAGGGGACTCGGAGCTTTCTTT
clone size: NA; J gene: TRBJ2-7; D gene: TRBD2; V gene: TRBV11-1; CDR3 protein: CASSSLAGGYEQYF; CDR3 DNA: TGTGCCAGCAGCTCACTAGCGGGAGGATACGAGCAGTACTTC
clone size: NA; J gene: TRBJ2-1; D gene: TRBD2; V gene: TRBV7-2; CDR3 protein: CASSLAGSGVYNEQFF; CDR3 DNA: TGTGCCAGCAGCTTAGCGGGTAGCGGGGTCTACAATGAGCAGTTCTTC
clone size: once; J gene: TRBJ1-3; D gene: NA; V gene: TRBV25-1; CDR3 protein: CASSHSSGNTIYF; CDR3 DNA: TGTGCCAGCAGTCACAGCTCTGGAAACACCATATATTTT
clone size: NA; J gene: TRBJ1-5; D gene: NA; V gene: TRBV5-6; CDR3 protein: CASSYMISNSNQPQHF; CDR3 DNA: TGTGCCAGCAGCTACATGATTTCGAATAGCAATCAGCCCCAGCATTTT
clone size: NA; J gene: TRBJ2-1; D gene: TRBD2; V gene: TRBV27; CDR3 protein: CASSLWTSGTNEQFF; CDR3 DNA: TGTGCCAGCAGTTTGTGGACTAGCGGGACCAATGAGCAGTTCTTC
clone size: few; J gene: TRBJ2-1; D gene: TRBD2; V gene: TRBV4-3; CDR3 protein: CASSQEGLADNEQFF; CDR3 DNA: TGCGCCAGCAGCCAAGAAGGCCTAGCGGACAATGAGCAGTTCTTC
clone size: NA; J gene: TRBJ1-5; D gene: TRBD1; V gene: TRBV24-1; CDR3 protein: CATSDGTVINQPQHF; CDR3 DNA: TGTGCCACCAGTGATGGGACAGTGATCAATCAGCCCCAGCATTTT
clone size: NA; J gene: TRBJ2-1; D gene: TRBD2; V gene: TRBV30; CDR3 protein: CACGTSGNNEQFF; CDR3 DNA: TGTGCCTGTGGGACTAGCGGAAACAATGAGCAGTTCTTC
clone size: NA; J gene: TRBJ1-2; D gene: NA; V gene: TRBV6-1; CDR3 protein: CASSERGSLLYGYTF; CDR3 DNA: TGTGCCAGCAGTGAACGAGGCAGCCTTCTTTATGGCTACACCTTC
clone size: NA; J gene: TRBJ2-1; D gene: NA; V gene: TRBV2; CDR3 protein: CATSRRGYNEQFF; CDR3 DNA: TGTGCCACCTCCCGACGAGGATACAATGAGCAGTTCTTC
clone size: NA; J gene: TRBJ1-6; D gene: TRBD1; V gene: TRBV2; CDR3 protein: CASTTGTGYPPLHF; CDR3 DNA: TGTGCCAGCACCACCGGGACAGGGTACCCACCCCTCCACTTT
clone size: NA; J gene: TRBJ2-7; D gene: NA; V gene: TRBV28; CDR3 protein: CASSLRQVYSYEQYF; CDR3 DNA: TGTGCCAGCAGTTTACGACAGGTCTACTCCTACGAGCAGTACTTC
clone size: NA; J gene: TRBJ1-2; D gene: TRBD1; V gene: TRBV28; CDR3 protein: CASSLLFGTGGDGYTF; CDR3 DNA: TGTGCCAGCAGTTTACTTTTTGGGACAGGGGGTGATGGCTACACCTTC
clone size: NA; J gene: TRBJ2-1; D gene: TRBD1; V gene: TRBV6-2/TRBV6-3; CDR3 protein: CASSMGTGKFF; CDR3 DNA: TGTGCCAGCAGCATGGGGACAGGGAAGTTCTTC
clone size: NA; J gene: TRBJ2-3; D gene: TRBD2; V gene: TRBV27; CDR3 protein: CASSLIGTSGTDTQYF; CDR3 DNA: TGTGCCAGCAGTTTAATAGGGACTAGCGGAACAGATACGCAGTATTTT
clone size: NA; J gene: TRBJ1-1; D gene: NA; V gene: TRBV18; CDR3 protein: CASSHPYGGVSEAFF; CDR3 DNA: TGTGCCAGCTCACACCCGTACGGAGGAGTATCTGAAGCTTTCTTT
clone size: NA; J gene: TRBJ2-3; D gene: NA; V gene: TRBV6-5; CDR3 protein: CASSYDSRLSTDTQYF; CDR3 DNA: TGTGCCAGCAGTTATGACTCTCGCCTTAGCACAGATACGCAGTATTTT